Here is one T cell receptor (beta chain) with its context. The data stem from a study of blood T cell repertoires in COVID-19. CDR1 is MDHEN and CDR2 is SYDVKM in the germline V gene. Germline trimming cut 6 bases from V and 1 base from J; bases unmatched to any gene: 2. The CDR3 contains 13 residues. Under the authors' procedure: Cell counts per sample came from amplifying reference gene primers. Repertoires were generated with immunoSEQ multiplex PCR, while TCRdb's copy carries only in-frame clones and drops some. V, J and clone size are taken as reported in that table, and D and trimming were inferred from the DNA itself. This repertoire shows almost 350,000 clones, 88% found once; its top ten account for approximately 1%.

Sequencing was carried out using PBMCs or T cells enriched from blood (not recorded which). This sequence was found in a woman aged 30 to 39 who had been exposed to COVID-19. The V call is TRBV28, the J call TRBJ1-1; TRBD1 matches 7 bases. The CDR3 loop reads CASRGTANTEAFF. The DNA for the CDR3 is TGTGCCAGCAGGGGGACAGCGAACACTGAAGCTTTCTTT.